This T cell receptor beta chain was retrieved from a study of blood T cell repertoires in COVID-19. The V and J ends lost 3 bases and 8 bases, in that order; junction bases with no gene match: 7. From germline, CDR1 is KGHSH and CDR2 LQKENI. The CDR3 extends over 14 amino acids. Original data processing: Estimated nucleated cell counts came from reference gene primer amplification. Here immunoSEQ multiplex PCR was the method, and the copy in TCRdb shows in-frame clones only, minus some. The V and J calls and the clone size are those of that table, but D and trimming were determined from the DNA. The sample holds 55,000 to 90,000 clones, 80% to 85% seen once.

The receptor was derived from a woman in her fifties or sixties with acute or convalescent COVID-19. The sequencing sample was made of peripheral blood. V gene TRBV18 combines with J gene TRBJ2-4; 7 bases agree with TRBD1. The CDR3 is CASSPGQYADIQYF. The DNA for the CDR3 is TGTGCCAGCTCACCGGGACAGTACGCTGACATTCAGTACTTC.